This T cell receptor beta chain is drawn from a study of control samples from healthy donors and cancer patients. The germline CDR1 and CDR2 sequences are LGHDT and YNNKEL (reference sequence). This CDR3 contains 15 residues. The V gene lost 0 bases and the J gene lost 0 bases, with 6 bases spanning the gap. TCRdb's copy holds only in-frame clones and misses some; the assay was immunoSEQ multiplex PCR. The sample contains 90,000 to 110,000 clones, roughly nine tenths of which appear only once. The TCR was taken from a human donor in good health. The donor label of this sample is uncertain. The rearrangement joins TRBV3-1 (or the pseudogene TRBV3-2) to TRBJ2-1; unclear D gene. Source material: blood. The CDR3 region is CASSQDPNSYNEQFF. The CDR3 nucleotides read TGTGCCAGCAGCCAAGATCCGAACTCCTACAATGAGCAGTTCTTC.